This T cell receptor (beta chain) was profiled in a study of Graves' ophthalmopathy and Graves' hyperthyroidism. There are many counts of this clonotype. Antigen specificity is unknown. Study-level findings and limits: The majority of expanded thyroid clonotypes above 0.001 frequency also occurred in blood.

Using RNA transcripts, the TCR beta CDR3 regions were amplified. HTBI primers were used in a first-round RT-PCR, which preceded a second-round multiplex PCR. From the multiplex PCR reads, TCRdb called clonotypes with MiXCR, one entry per CDR3 protein. The table has 200,000 to 250,000 distinct CDR3 sequences, approximately 29% seen once. CDR1 and CDR2 from the germline V gene are MNHEY and SVGEGT. This CDR3 spans 17 amino acids. Trimming pared 3 bases from V and 5 bases from J, leaving 20 bases between. V and J are TRBV6-2 or TRBV6-3 and TRBJ2-4; tentative D call: TRBD2 (5 bases). The clonotype originates from a man aged 45-60 years with Graves' ophthalmopathy. The sample taken for sequencing was peripheral blood. Written as DNA, the CDR3 is TGTGCCAGCAGTTATCCCCCTCCGCCCCGACTACAAAACATTCAGTACTTC. Protein: CASSYPPPPRLQNIQYF.